This TCR beta chain was identified during a study of cytomegalovirus exposure and HLA in healthy donors. Primers: 60 Vbeta forward and 13 Jbeta reverse. Authors' data handling: Per a later analysis, the number of unique TCR beta chains was around 80 million, of which 10 million to 11 million were shared. Only in-frame clones appear in the TCRdb table, and some are missing; sequencing was by immunoSEQ multiplex PCR. That table supplies the V and J calls and clone size; D and trimming were determined from the DNA. Here the sample spans about 130,000 clones, 76% being singletons. Notes on the study in general: Researchers reported in a later analysis that a missense DCLRE1C variant was tied to TCR beta V- and J-gene trimming. Reported findings show TCR beta sequences accurately forecast HLA-A and HLA-B alleles in most subjects.

Regarding this clone: Its target is not known.

The germline CDR1 and CDR2 sequences are SGHDT and YYEEEE. The length of the CDR3 is 14 residues. V trimming: 3 bases; J trimming: 9 bases; junction bases outside the gene matches: 8. This receptor was obtained from a man in his forties in good health and CMV-seronegative. Sequenced sample: PBMCs. The J gene is TRBJ1-5, the V gene TRBV5-6; the match to TRBD1 covers 8 bases. The CDR3 DNA follows: TGTGCCAGCAGCTCCGACAGGGGCTTAGGGCCCCAGCATTTT. Translated: CASSSDRGLGPQHF.